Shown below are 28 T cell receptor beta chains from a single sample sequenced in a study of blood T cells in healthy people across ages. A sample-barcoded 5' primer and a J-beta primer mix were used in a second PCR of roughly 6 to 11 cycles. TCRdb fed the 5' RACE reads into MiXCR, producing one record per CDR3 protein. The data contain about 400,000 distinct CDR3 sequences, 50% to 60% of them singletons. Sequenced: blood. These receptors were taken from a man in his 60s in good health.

The CDR3 loop reads CASSPRGQGNGYTF. The CDR3 coding sequence is TGTGCCAGCAGCCCCCGGGGACAGGGGAATGGCTACACCTTC. The chain couples TRBV9 to TRBJ1-2, with 10 positions matching TRBD1. In germline, CDR1 is SGDLS, CDR2 YYNGEE. This CDR3 is 14 amino acids long. The ends lost 4 bases at V and 6 bases at J; junction bases unmatched: 6.

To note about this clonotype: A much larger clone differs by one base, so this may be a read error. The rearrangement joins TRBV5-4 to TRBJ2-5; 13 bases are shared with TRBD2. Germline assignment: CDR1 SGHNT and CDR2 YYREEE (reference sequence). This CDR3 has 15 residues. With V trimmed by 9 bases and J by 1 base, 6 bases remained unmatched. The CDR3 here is CANRLAGGRQETQYF. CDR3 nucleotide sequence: TGTGCCAACAGACTAGCGGGAGGCCGCCAAGAGACCCAGTACTTC.

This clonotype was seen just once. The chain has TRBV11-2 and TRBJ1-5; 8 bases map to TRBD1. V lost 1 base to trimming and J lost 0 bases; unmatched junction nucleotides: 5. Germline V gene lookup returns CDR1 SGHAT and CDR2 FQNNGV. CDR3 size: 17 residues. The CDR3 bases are TGTGCCAGCAGCTTAGGGGGCAGGGGGCTTAGCAATCAGCCCCAGCATTTT. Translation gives CASSLGGRGLSNQPQHF.

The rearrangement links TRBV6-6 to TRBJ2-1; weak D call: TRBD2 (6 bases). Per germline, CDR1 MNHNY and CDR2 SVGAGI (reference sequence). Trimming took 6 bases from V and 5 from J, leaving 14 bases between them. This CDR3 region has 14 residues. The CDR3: CASSTWGVHNEQFF. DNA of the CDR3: TGTGCCAGCAGCACCTGGGGGGTTCACAATGAGCAGTTCTTC.

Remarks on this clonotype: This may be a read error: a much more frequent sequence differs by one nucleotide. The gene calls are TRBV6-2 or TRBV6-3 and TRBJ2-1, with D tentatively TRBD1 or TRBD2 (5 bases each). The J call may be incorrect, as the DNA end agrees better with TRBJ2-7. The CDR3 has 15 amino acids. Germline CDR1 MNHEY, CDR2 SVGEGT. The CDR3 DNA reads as TGTGCCAGCACCACAGAGGGGAGCTCCTACAATGAGCAGTACTTC. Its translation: CASTTEGSSYNEQYF.

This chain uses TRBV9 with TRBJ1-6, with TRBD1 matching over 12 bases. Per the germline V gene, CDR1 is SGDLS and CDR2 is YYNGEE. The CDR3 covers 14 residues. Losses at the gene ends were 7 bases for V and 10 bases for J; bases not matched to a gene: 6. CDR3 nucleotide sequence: TGTGCCAGCTGCGGGACAGGGGGCGGATCACCCCTCCACTTT. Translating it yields CASCGTGGGSPLHF.

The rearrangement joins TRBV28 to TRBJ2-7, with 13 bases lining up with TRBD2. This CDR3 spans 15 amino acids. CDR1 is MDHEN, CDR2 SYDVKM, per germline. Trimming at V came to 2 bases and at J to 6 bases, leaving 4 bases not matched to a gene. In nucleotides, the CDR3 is TGTGCCAGCAGTTTAATCGGACTAGCGGGAGTCGAGCAGTACTTC. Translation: CASSLIGLAGVEQYF.

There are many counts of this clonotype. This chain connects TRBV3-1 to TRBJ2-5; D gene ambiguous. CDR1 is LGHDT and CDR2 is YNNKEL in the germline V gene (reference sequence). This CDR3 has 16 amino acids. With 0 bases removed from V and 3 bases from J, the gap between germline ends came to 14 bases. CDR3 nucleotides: TGTGCCAGCAGCCAAGACGTAAAGGGTCCGAAAGAGACCCAGTACTTC. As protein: CASSQDVKGPKETQYF.

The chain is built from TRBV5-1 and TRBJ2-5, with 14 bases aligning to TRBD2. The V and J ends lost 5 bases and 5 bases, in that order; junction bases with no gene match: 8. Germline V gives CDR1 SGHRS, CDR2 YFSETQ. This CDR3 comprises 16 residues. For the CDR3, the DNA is TGCGCCAGCAGAGCTACGACTAGCGGGGGGGCCGAGACCCAGTACTTC. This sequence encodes CASRATTSGGAETQYF. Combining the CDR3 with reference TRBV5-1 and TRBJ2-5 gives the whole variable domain KAGVTQTPRYLIKTRGQQVTLSCSPISGHRSVSWYQQTPGQGLQFLFEYFSETQRNKGNFPGRFSGRQFSNSRSEMNVSTLELGDSALYLCASRATTSGGAETQYFGPGTRLLVL.

The CDR3 coding sequence is TGTGCCAGCAGCCTTATTCATGGCTACACCTTC. Protein sequence: CASSLIHGYTF. This chain links TRBV12-3 or TRBV12-4 with TRBJ1-2; D not certain. With 6 bases removed from V and 6 bases from J, the gap between germline ends came to 8 bases. The CDR3 extends over 11 amino acids.

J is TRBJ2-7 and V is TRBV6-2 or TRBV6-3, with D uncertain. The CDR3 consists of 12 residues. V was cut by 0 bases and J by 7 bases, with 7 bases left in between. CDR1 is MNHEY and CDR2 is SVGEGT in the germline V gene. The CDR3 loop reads CASSYSIREQYF. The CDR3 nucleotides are TGTGCCAGCAGTTACTCGATTCGGGAGCAGTACTTC.

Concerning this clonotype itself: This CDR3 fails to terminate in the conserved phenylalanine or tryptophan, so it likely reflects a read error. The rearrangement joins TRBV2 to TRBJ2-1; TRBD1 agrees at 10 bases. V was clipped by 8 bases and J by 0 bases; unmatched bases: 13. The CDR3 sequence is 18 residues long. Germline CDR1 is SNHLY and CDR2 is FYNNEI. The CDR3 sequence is CASSSPTGGVGSYNEQFV. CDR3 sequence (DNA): TGTGCCAGCTCGAGTCCGACAGGGGGCGTCGGCTCCTACAATGAGCAGTTCGTC.

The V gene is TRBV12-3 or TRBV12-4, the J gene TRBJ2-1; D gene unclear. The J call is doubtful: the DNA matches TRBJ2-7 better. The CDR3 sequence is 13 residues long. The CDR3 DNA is TGTGCCAGCAGTAGGAGCTCCTACAATGAGCAGTACTTC. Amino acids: CASSRSSYNEQYF.

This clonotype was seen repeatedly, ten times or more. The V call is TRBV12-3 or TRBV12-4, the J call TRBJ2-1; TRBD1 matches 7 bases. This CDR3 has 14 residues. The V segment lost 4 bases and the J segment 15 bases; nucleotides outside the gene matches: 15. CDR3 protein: CASSYLQGKGATFF. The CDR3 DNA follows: TGTGCCAGCAGTTACCTCCAGGGGAAGGGGGCCACGTTCTTC.

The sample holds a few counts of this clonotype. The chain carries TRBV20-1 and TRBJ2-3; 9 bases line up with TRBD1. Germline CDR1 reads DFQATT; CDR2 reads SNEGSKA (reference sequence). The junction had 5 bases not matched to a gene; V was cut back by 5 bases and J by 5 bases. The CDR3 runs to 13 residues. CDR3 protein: CSARTGAQDTQYF. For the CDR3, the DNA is TGCAGTGCTCGGACAGGGGCGCAAGATACGCAGTATTTT.

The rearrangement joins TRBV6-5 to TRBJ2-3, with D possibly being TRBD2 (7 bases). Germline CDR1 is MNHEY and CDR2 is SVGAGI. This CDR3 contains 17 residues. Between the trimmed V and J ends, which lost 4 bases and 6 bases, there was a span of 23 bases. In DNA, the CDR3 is TGTGCCAGCAGTTCCTTCCTAGGGGGGAGGGCCCCTGATACGCAGTATTTT. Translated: CASSSFLGGRAPDTQYF.

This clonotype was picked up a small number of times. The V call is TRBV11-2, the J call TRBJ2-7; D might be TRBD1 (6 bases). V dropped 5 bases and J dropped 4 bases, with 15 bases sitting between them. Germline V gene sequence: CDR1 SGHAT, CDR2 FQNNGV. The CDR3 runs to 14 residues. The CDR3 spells CASSLWTEGYEQYF. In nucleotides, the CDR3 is TGTGCCAGCAGCCTCTGGACAGAGGGTTACGAGCAGTACTTC. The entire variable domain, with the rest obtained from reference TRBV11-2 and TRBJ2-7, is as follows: EAGVAQSPRYKIIEKRQSVAFWCNPISGHATLYWYQQILGQGPKLLIQFQNNGVVDDSQLPKDRFSAERLKGVDSTLKIQPAKLEDSAVYLCASSLWTEGYEQYFGPGTRLTVT.

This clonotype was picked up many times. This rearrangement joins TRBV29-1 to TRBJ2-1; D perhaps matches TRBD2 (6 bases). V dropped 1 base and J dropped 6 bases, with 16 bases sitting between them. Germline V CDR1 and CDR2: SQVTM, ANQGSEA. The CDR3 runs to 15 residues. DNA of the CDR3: TGCAGCGTTGAAGGGGGTAGCGGTGTTATCAATGAGCAGTTCTTC. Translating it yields CSVEGGSGVINEQFF.

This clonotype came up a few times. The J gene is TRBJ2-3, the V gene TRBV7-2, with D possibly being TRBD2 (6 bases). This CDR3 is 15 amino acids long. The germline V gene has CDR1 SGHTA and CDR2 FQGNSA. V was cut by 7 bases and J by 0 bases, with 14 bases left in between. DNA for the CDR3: TGTGCCAGCACCAATTGGGGACTTAGCACAGATACGCAGTATTTT. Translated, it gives CASTNWGLSTDTQYF.

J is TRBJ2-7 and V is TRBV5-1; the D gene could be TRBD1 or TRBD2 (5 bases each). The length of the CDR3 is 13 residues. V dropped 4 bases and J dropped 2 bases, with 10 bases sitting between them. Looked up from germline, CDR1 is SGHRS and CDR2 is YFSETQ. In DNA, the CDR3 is TGCGCCAGCAGCCGGGACGGAACCTACGAGCAGTACTTC. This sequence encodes CASSRDGTYEQYF.

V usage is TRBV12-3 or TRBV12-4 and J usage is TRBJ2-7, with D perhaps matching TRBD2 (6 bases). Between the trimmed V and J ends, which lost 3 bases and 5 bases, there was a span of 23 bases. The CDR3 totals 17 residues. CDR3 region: CASSFFGHPGTHHEQYF. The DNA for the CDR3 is TGTGCCAGCAGTTTTTTTGGCCATCCCGGGACTCACCACGAGCAGTACTTC.

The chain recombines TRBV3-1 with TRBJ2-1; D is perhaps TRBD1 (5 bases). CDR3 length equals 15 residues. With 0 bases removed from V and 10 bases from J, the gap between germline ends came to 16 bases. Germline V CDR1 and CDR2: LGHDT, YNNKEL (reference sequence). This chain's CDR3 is CASSQDLGQNREQFF. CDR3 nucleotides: TGTGCCAGCAGCCAAGACCTTGGACAAAATCGGGAGCAGTTCTTC.

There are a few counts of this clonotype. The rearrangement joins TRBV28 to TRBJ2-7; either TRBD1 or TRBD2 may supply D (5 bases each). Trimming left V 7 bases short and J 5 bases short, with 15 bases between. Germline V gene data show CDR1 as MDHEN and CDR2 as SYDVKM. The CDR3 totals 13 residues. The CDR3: CASIGTPRDEQYF. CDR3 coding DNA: TGTGCCAGCATCGGGACCCCGCGGGACGAGCAGTACTTC. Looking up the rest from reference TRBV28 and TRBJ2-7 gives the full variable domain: DVKVTQSSRYLVKRTGEKVFLECVQDMDHENMFWYRQDPGLGLRLIYFSYDVKMKEKGDIPEGYSVSREKKERFSLILESASTNQTSMYLCASIGTPRDEQYFGPGTRLTVT.

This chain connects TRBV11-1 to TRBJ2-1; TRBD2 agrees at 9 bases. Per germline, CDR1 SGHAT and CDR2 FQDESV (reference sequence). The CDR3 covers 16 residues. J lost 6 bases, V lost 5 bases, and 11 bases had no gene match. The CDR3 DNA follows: TGTGCCAGCAGCCCTCATGGCGGGGGGGTGGGCAATGAGCAGTTCTTC. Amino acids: CASSPHGGGVGNEQFF. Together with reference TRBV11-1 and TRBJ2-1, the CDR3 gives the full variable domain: EAEVAQSPRYKITEKSQAVAFWCDPISGHATLYWYRQILGQGPELLVQFQDESVVDDSQLPKDRFSAERLKGVDSTLKIQPAELGDSAMYLCASSPHGGGVGNEQFFGPGTRLTVL.

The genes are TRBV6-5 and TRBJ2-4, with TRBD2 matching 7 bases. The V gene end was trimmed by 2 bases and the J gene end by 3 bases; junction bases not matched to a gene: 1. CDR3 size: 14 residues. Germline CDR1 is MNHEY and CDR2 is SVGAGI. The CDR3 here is CASSYGGGKNIQYF. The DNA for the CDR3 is TGTGCCAGCAGTTACGGGGGGGGCAAAAACATTCAGTACTTC.

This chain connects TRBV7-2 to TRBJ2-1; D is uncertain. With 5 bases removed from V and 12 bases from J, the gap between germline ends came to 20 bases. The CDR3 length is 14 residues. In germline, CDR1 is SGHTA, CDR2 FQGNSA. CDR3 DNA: TGTGCCAGCAGCCTAGGCTTTCTGAACGATGTGCAGTTCTTC. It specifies CASSLGFLNDVQFF.

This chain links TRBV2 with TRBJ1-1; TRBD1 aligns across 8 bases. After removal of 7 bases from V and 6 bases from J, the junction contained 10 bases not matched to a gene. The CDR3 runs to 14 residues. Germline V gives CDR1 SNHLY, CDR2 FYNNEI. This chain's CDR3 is CASIRTGTAAEAFF. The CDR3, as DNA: TGTGCCAGCATTAGGACAGGGACAGCCGCTGAAGCTTTCTTT.

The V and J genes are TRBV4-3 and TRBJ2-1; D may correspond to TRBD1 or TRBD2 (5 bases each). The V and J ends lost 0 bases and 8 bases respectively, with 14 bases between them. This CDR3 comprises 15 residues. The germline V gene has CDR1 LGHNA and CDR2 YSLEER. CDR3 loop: CASSQDRGLGDEQFF. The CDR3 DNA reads TGCGCCAGCAGCCAAGATCGGGGCTTAGGGGATGAGCAGTTCTTC.